One and the same sample provided the 3 T cell receptor beta chains below, sequenced in a study of blood T cell repertoires in COVID-19. Data came from immunoSEQ multiplex PCR; TCRdb stores just in-frame clones and leaves some out. The table includes some 190,000 clones, approximately 80% detected once. Sequencing was carried out using PBMCs or T cells enriched from blood (not recorded which). The receptors here all came from a man in his 60s who had been exposed to COVID-19.

The chain links TRBV18 to TRBJ2-7; no reliable D call. Germline CDR1 KGHSH, CDR2 LQKENI. The CDR3 extends over 14 amino acids. V lost 4 bases, J lost 1 base, and 11 bases lay in between. The CDR3 loop is CASSLRSESYEQYF. DNA for the CDR3: TGTGCCAGCTCACTGCGCTCGGAGTCCTACGAGCAGTACTTC.

CDR3 coding DNA: TGTGCCAGCAGCGTAGGGGGGACAGCGCGCTACGAGCAGTACTTC. This gives the protein CASSVGGTARYEQYF. The chain uses TRBV9 and TRBJ2-7; 7 bases line up with TRBD1. The CDR3 sequence is 15 residues long. From germline, CDR1 is SGDLS and CDR2 YYNGEE. The junction had 6 bases not matched to a gene; V was cut back by 0 bases and J by 3 bases.

This chain joins TRBV12-5 and TRBJ2-2, with D possibly TRBD1 on 5 matching bases. The CDR3 is 13 residues long. Germline values: CDR1 LGHNT, CDR2 FRNRAP. Trimming left V 5 bases short and J 6 bases short, with 10 bases between. CDR3 residues: CASGLRQPGELFF. The CDR3 nucleotides read TGTGCTAGTGGTCTCCGACAGCCCGGGGAGCTGTTTTTT.